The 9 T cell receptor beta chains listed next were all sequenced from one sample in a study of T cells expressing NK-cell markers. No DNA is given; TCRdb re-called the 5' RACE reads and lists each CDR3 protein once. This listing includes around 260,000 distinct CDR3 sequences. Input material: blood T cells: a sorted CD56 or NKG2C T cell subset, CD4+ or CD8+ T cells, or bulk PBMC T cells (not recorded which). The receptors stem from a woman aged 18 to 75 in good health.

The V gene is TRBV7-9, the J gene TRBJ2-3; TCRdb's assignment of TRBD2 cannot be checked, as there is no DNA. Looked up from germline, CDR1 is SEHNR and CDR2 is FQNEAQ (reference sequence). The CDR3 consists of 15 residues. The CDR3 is CASTPRAESTDTQYF.

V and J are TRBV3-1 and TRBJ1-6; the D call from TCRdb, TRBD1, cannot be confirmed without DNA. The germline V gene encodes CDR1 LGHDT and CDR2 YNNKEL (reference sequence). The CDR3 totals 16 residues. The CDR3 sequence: CASSQHRDRYNSPLHF.

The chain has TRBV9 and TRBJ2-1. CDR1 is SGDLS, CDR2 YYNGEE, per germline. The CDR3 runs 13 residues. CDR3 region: CASSVSARNEQFF.

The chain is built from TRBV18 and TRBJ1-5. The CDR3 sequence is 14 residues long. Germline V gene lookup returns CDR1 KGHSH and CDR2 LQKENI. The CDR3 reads CASSQGVGNQPQHF.

The CDR3: CASSPDINEKLFF. V gene TRBV18 combines with J gene TRBJ1-4; TCRdb's assignment of TRBD1 cannot be checked, as there is no DNA. The germline V gene encodes CDR1 KGHSH and CDR2 LQKENI. CDR3 size: 13 residues.

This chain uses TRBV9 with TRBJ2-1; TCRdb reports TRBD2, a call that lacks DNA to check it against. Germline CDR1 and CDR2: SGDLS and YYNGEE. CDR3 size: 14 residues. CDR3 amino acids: CASSPRTSGNEQFF.

The CDR3 sequence: CASSPAGDTQYF. The chain links TRBV18 to TRBJ2-3. Germline V CDR1 and CDR2: KGHSH, LQKENI. This CDR3 comprises 12 residues. Based on the CDR3 plus reference TRBV18 and TRBJ2-3, the full variable domain is NAGVMQNPRHLVRRRGQEARLRCSPMKGHSHVYWYRQLPEEGLKFMVYLQKENIIDESGMPKERFSAEFPKEGPSILRIQQVVRGDSAAYFCASSPAGDTQYFGPGTRLTVL.

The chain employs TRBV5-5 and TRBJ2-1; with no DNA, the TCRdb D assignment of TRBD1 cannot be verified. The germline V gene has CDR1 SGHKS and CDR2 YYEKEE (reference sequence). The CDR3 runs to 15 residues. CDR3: CASSSRGERQNEQFF.

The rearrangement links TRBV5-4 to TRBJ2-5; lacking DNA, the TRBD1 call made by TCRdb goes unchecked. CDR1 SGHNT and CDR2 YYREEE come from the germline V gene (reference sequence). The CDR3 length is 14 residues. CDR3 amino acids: CASSFRGRMETQYF. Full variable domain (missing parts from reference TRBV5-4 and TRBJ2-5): ETGVTQSPTHLIKTRGQQVTLRCSSQSGHNTVSWYQQALGQGPQFIFQYYREEENGRGNFPPRFSGLQFPNYSSELNVNALELDDSALYLCASSFRGRMETQYFGPGTRLLVL.